A selection of T cell receptor beta chains follows, all from one sample in a study of T cell responses to AZD1222 COVID-19 vaccine. Sequenced by immunoSEQ multiplex PCR; TCRdb stores in-frame clones only, minus some. Here the sample spans about 110,000 clones, 81% being singletons. The sequencing here drew on peripheral blood, taken on day 0 of AZD1222 vaccination. These receptors originate from an adult in good health. Both conserved end residues are trimmed from each CDR3.

J,length,V,CDR3
TRBJ2-2,13,TRBV28,ASQLEGAGPGELF
TRBJ2-2,10,TRBV6-5,ASSLRAGELF
TRBJ1-1,14,TRBV5-1,ASSRGQDSLNTEAF
TRBJ1-5,13,TRBV7-2,ASSFPGQFNQPQH
TRBJ1-4,14,TRBV4-1,ASSQGFREGDEKLF
TRBJ1-2,10,TRBV10-2,ASSDKGYGYT
TRBJ2-7,13,TRBV11-2,ASSFDRGPLHEQY
TRBJ1-2,10,TRBV29-1,SVEGRRSGYT
TRBJ2-7,12,TRBV12-2,ASRLARDKYEQY
TRBJ1-1,10,TRBV28,ASSTGDTEAF
TRBJ2-3,13,TRBV5-1,ASSLVPAFTDTQY
TRBJ2-3,13,TRBV9,ASVPGHGTTDTQY
TRBJ2-5,13,TRBV18,ASSSTTGDQETQY
TRBJ2-1,11,TRBV7-3,ASSPGQGDEQF
TRBJ2-3,12,TRBV28,ASSLRGGTDTQY
TRBJ1-5,12,TRBV19,ASRGNFWNQPQH
TRBJ1-4,13,TRBV24-1,ATSETGQGPEKLF
TRBJ1-1,12,TRBV5-8,ASSFRTGVLEAF
TRBJ1-6,13,TRBV15,ATSRDRQGYSPLH
TRBJ1-4,9,TRBV3-1/TRBV3-2,ASSQLDKLF
TRBJ1-5,11,TRBV18,ASSGRGLGPQH
TRBJ1-5,11,TRBV28,ASSRDSNQPQH